This T cell receptor (beta chain) was captured by sequencing in a study of vaccination effects on CD4 cells after COVID-19 (dated by TCRdb to between 2021 and 2024). Turning to the overall study: In the ViraFEST assay, PBMC were stimulated with viral peptide pools, and TCR sequencing was then used to find antigen-specific CD4+ T cell clonotypes based on their expansion. Participants received two doses of either the BNT162b2 or the mRNA-1273 mRNA SARS-CoV-2 vaccine. Two million PBMC per well were cultured with approximately 10 ug/ml peptides in IMDM containing about 5% human AB serum, approximately 10 IU/ml IL-2 and gentamicin. The study compared SARS-CoV-2 spike-specific CD4+ TCR repertoires before and after mRNA vaccination in COVID-19 convalescent patients and infection-naive vaccine recipients. The full study included ten to eleven COVID-19 convalescent patients and several SARS-CoV-2-naive healthy vaccine recipients. The Oncomine TCR Beta short-read assay on an Illumina iSeq 100 was used to sequence cultures from other donors in the study. Overall study outcomes, separate from this receptor: Among healthy vaccine recipients, nearly all vaccine-induced clones were SARS-CoV-2 mono-reactive, and only 1 of 255 was cross-reactive with common cold coronaviruses. Both infection-induced and vaccine-induced clones contracted markedly at late post-vaccination timepoints, which is consistent with waning T cell responses. The study was limited by a small number of convalescent patients and lacked early post-infection timepoints.

After roughly 11 days of culture, CD4+ T cells were isolated with the EasySep CD4+ T cell isolation kit. The absence of prior SARS-CoV-2 infection in healthy vaccine recipients was confirmed by negative nucleocapsid antibodies before and after vaccination. Half of the culture medium was replaced with fresh IL-2-containing medium on days 3 and 7. Unless otherwise noted, each peptide stimulation condition was cultured in triplicate wells. PBMC were separated from whole blood using Ficoll-Paque Plus gradient centrifugation and were then either cryopreserved at -140C or used fresh. The QIAamp micro DNA kit was used to extract genomic DNA from the cultured CD4+ T cells. Libraries came from the immunoSEQ multiplex PCR assay. DNA from the cultured and isolated CD4+ T cells underwent TCR beta CDR3 sequencing. Per the source publication's procedure: Non-productive TCR sequences were removed, reads were trimmed to the CDR3 region, and CDR3s of at least 7 amino acids were retained. Antigen-specific clonotypes were identified with the MANAFEST web app by comparing expansion in peptide wells against reference cultures. For clones to be considered positive, expansion at FDR<0.05 versus reference and all other wells, an odds ratio above 5, and a frequency above 0.1% in two replicate wells were required. A clonotype was defined as cross-reactive if the clonotype was significantly expanded both in SARS-CoV-2 spike wells and in at least one common cold coronavirus spike condition. CDR3 similarity was assessed by Levenshtein distance using the stringdist R package, and unrooted trees were constructed with ape in R 3.6.1. The immuneACCESS repertoire file appears here via TCRdb, limited to in-frame rearrangements. These files lack a portion of the clones; in checked studies, under half of the deficit traces to unresolved V genes, and the cause of the others is not known. V and J calls and clone size are given by that table; D and trimming were obtained from the DNA. The sample includes tens of thousands of clones, with 67% observed a single time. Together, the top ten hold nearly 5.5% of the sample.

A distance of 7 bases separates the germline ends of V and J, which lose 0 bases and 2 bases respectively. Taken from cysteine to phenylalanine, the CDR3 has 14 residues. The entry retains the CDR3 DNA only, 42 bases that are in frame from base 1. The germline V gene (reference sequence) specifies SGHNT as CDR1 and YYREEE as CDR2. This clone was seen once. Its antigen is not yet known. The sample holds no much larger clone one base away, and base qualities are not on file. The chain joins TRBV5-4 to TRBJ2-3, and perhaps TRBD1 as D gene, on 5 matching bases. The starting material was CD4+ T cells from PBMCs cultured without peptide, obtained before COVID-19 vaccination. This receptor was obtained from a human donor who received a COVID-19 vaccine. The nucleotides are TGTGCCAGCAGCTTGGAAGGGGCCACAGATACGCAGTATTTT. This is translated as CASSLEGATDTQYF.